The present entry profiles one TCR beta chain with its context. These data come from a study of blood T cell repertoires in COVID-19. CDR1 is MNHEY, CDR2 SMNVEV, per germline (reference sequence). Trimming cost V 5 bases and J 5 bases; bases outside gene matches: 12. This CDR3 has 17 residues. Assay used: immunoSEQ multiplex PCR; TCRdb lists only in-frame clones, some missing. The table shows more than 65,000 clones, with 80% to 90% occurring only once. The sample taken for sequencing was peripheral blood. The gene calls are TRBV27 and TRBJ2-5, with TRBD1 identical over 12 bases. This TCR derives from a man in his fifties with acute or convalescent COVID-19. The CDR3: CASSLFRDRGRWETQYF. Written as DNA, the CDR3 is TGTGCCAGCAGTCTTTTCCGGGACAGGGGGCGATGGGAGACCCAGTACTTC.